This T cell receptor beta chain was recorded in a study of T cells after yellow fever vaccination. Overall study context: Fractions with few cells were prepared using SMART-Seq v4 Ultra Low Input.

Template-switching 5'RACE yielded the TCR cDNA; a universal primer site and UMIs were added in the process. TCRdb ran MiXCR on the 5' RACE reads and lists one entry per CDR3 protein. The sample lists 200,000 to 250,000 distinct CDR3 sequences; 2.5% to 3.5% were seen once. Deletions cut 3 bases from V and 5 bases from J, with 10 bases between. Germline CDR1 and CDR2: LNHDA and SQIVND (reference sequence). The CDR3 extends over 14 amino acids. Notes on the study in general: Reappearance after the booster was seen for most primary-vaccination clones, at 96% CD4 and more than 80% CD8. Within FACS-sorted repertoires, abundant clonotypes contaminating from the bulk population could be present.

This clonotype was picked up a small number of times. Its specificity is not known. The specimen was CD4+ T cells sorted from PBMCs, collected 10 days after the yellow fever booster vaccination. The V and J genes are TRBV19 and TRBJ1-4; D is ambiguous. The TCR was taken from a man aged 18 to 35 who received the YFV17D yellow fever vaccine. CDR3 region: CASSMVGLNEKLFF. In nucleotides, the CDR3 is TGTGCCAGTAGTATGGTCGGCCTCAATGAAAAACTGTTTTTT.